Following are 22 T cell receptor beta chains from one sample sequenced in a study of T cell responses to AZD1222 COVID-19 vaccine. The protocol was immunoSEQ multiplex PCR, while the TCRdb copy is restricted to in-frame clones and leaves out a portion. The table shows under 150,000 clones, with about nine tenths occurring only once. Sequences were derived from peripheral blood, sampled 28 days after the second AZD1222 dose. All receptors come from an adult who received the AZD1222 COVID-19 vaccine.

This CDR3 is CASSLGRGRYQPQHF. CDR3 DNA: TGTGCCAGCAGCTTGGGCAGGGGAAGGTATCAGCCCCAGCATTTT. V gene TRBV5-6 combines with J gene TRBJ1-5; D might be TRBD1 (6 bases). V was clipped by 0 bases and J by 5 bases, with 12 bases between them. Germline V lookup: CDR1 SGHDT, CDR2 YYEEEE. This CDR3 has 15 amino acids. The variable domain in full, with the rest retrieved from reference TRBV5-6 and TRBJ1-5, is DAGVTQSPTHLIKTRGQQVTLRCSPKSGHDTVSWYQQALGQGPQFIFQYYEEEERQRGNFPDRFSGHQFPNYSSELNVNALLLGDSALYLCASSLGRGRYQPQHFGDGTRLSIL.

The CDR3 spells CASSLRGGNEKLFF. As DNA, the CDR3 is TGTGCCAGCAGTTTGAGGGGGGGGAATGAAAAACTGTTTTTT. The rearrangement uses TRBV27 and TRBJ1-4; D may be TRBD1 (6 bases). CDR1 and CDR2 (germline): MNHEY, SMNVEV (reference sequence). The CDR3 length is 14 residues. V was pared by 3 bases and J by 5 bases, with 10 bases between.

The CDR3 here is CSVRLHGQLYEQYF. CDR3 bases: TGCAGCGTCAGGCTTCACGGACAGCTCTACGAGCAGTACTTC. The V and J genes are TRBV29-1 and TRBJ2-7; a weak D match, TRBD1 (6 bases). CDR3 length: 14 residues. V was clipped by 6 bases and J by 3 bases, with 18 bases between them. Germline V lookup: CDR1 SQVTM, CDR2 ANQGSEA.

The J gene is TRBJ2-3, the V gene TRBV18, with D maybe TRBD1 (5 bases). Germline CDR1 KGHSH, CDR2 LQKENI. The CDR3 loop spans 15 amino acids. Trimming left V 5 bases short and J 2 bases short, with 14 bases between. The chain's CDR3 is CASSIGAGNTDTQYF. CDR3 sequence (DNA): TGTGCCAGCTCAATTGGGGCAGGGAACACAGATACGCAGTATTTT.

The V call is TRBV5-8, the J call TRBJ1-2; D is perhaps TRBD1 (5 bases). Germline V gives CDR1 SGHTS, CDR2 YDEGEE. The CDR3 is 17 amino acids. Trimming removed 3 bases at V and 0 bases at J, with 18 bases between. CDR3 residues: CASSSPGRTAPNYGYTF. Here the CDR3 DNA reads TGTGCCAGCAGCTCGCCGGGACGAACAGCGCCTAACTATGGCTACACCTTC. Filled out from reference TRBV5-8 and TRBJ1-2, the complete variable domain reads EAGVTQSPTHLIKTRGQQATLRCSPISGHTSVYWYQQALGLGLQFLLWYDEGEERNRGNFPPRFSGRQFPNYSSELNVNALELEDSALYLCASSSPGRTAPNYGYTFGSGTRLTVV.

The chain has TRBV12-5 and TRBJ2-7; weak D call: TRBD1 (6 bases). Trimming cost V 9 bases and J 2 bases, with 20 bases left between them. Germline loops: CDR1 LGHNT, CDR2 FRNRAP. There are 15 residues in the CDR3. The CDR3 sequence: CARGSAGQGTYEQYF. DNA for the CDR3: TGTGCTAGGGGGTCTGCTGGGCAGGGGACCTACGAGCAGTACTTC.

The V gene is TRBV12-3 or TRBV12-4, the J gene TRBJ1-2; the match to TRBD1 covers 9 bases. J was trimmed by 8 bases and V by 6 bases; bases with no gene match: 7. The CDR3 consists of 13 residues. The CDR3 spells CASSLGQGIGYTF. The DNA for the CDR3 is TGTGCCAGCAGCTTGGGACAGGGCATCGGCTACACCTTC.

The chain recombines TRBV10-3 with TRBJ1-3; D is perhaps TRBD1 (6 bases). From germline, CDR1 is ENHRY and CDR2 SYGVKD. V lost 5 bases and J lost 4, with 9 bases in between. This CDR3 contains 13 residues. The CDR3 reads CAISSGAGNTIYF. The CDR3 DNA follows: TGTGCCATCAGTTCAGGGGCAGGAAACACCATATATTTT.

The V gene is TRBV7-9, the J gene TRBJ2-5; 9 positions match TRBD2. Unmatched junction bases numbered 7, after V lost 1 base and J lost 1 base. The CDR3 totals 17 residues. Germline CDR1 SEHNR, CDR2 FQNEAQ (reference sequence). The CDR3 here is CASSLVGIAGAQETQYF. In DNA, the CDR3 is TGTGCCAGCAGCTTAGTGGGAATAGCGGGGGCCCAAGAGACCCAGTACTTC.

The V call is TRBV2, the J call TRBJ1-5; 12 bases match TRBD1. V lost 6 bases, J lost 4 bases, and 10 bases stayed unmatched. CDR1 and CDR2 from the germline V gene are SNHLY and FYNNEI. This CDR3 has 17 residues. The DNA of the CDR3 is TGTGCCAGCAGCTACCGGGACAGGGGGCGACGGAATCAGCCCCAGCATTTT. Translating gives CASSYRDRGRRNQPQHF.

The chain uses TRBV18 and TRBJ2-7; the match to TRBD1 covers 9 bases. Per the germline V gene, CDR1 is KGHSH and CDR2 is LQKENI. V lost 5 bases and J lost 4; bases outside the gene matches: 3. The length of the CDR3 is 13 residues. Here the CDR3 reads CASSGGQGYEQYF. CDR3 sequence (DNA): TGTGCCAGCTCAGGGGGACAGGGTTACGAGCAGTACTTC.

Regarding this clone: Other DNA sequences of this sample code for an identical CDR3. The J gene is TRBJ1-5, the V gene TRBV19; TRBD1 agrees at 7 bases. The CDR3 sequence is 13 residues long. CDR1 LNHDA and CDR2 SQIVND come from the germline V gene (reference sequence). J was trimmed by 4 bases and V by 4 bases; bases with no gene match: 1. CDR3 loop: CASSTTGNQPQHF. The CDR3 DNA is TGTGCCAGTAGTACGACAGGGAATCAGCCCCAGCATTTT. The variable domain in full, with the rest retrieved from reference TRBV19 and TRBJ1-5, is DGGITQSPKYLFRKEGQNVTLSCEQNLNHDAMYWYRQDPGQGLRLIYYSQIVNDFQKGDIAEGYSVSREKKESFPLTVTSAQKNPTAFYLCASSTTGNQPQHFGDGTRLSIL.

This chain links TRBV2 with TRBJ1-6; 7 nucleotides match TRBD1. There are 15 residues in the CDR3. Trimming at V came to 4 bases and at J to 7 bases, leaving 7 bases not matched to a gene. CDR1 and CDR2 (germline): SNHLY, FYNNEI. CDR3 DNA: TGTGCCAGCAGTGTACCGAGACAGGGCAATTCACCCCTCCACTTT. It encodes CASSVPRQGNSPLHF. The whole variable domain, filled in from reference TRBV2 and TRBJ1-6, reads EPEVTQTPSHQVTQMGQEVILRCVPISNHLYFYWYRQILGQKVEFLVSFYNNEISEKSEIFDDQFSVERPDGSNFTLKIRSTKLEDSAMYFCASSVPRQGNSPLHFGNGTRLTVT.

The V call is TRBV7-3, the J call TRBJ2-1; the match to TRBD1 covers 10 bases. V was pared by 5 bases and J by 15 bases, with 25 bases of the junction left unmatched. CDR3 length: 18 amino acids. Germline CDR1 reads SGHTA; CDR2 reads FQGTGA. This CDR3 reads CASSPQPTRDRGFQGPFF. CDR3 nucleotides: TGTGCCAGCAGCCCCCAACCTACTAGGGACAGGGGCTTCCAGGGGCCGTTCTTC.

A few counts support this clone. The rearrangement uses TRBV19 and TRBJ2-2; TRBD2 might be the D (7 bases). Germline V lookup: CDR1 LNHDA, CDR2 SQIVND (reference sequence). V lost 0 bases and J lost 5, with 13 bases in between. The CDR3 covers 16 residues. The CDR3 coding sequence is TGTGCCAGTAGTATAGATGCGGGGGCGGGTACCGGGGAGCTGTTTTTT. This codes for CASSIDAGAGTGELFF.

The rearrangement uses TRBV7-2 and TRBJ2-3; 13 nucleotides agree with TRBD2. The V and J ends lost 4 bases and 6 bases, in that order; junction bases with no gene match: 7. This CDR3 has 16 residues. Germline CDR1 is SGHTA and CDR2 is FQGNSA. CDR3: CASSSRTSGGPDTQYF. The CDR3 region has the DNA TGTGCCAGCAGCTCCCGGACTAGCGGGGGCCCGGATACGCAGTATTTT.

V and J are TRBV28 and TRBJ1-2; tentatively, D is TRBD1 (6 bases). V lost 3 bases to trimming and J lost 3 bases, with 8 bases between them. The CDR3 length is 13 residues. Per the germline V gene, CDR1 is MDHEN and CDR2 is SYDVKM. The CDR3 DNA reads TGTGCCAGCAGTTTGACAGGACACTATGGCTACACCTTC. It encodes CASSLTGHYGYTF.

The chain carries TRBV10-3 and TRBJ1-2, with a possible D match to TRBD1 (6 bases). Trimming took off 6 bases at V and 7 bases at J, with 24 bases between the two ends. Germline CDR1 is ENHRY and CDR2 is SYGVKD. This CDR3 spans 16 amino acids. The CDR3 DNA follows: TGTGCCATCAGAAAGACCTCCGACAGGCTGACTATTGGCTACACCTTC. It codes for CAIRKTSDRLTIGYTF.

The chain combines TRBV7-3 with TRBJ2-2; D remains ambiguous. This CDR3 comprises 13 residues. Germline assignment: CDR1 SGHTA and CDR2 FQGTGA. V was trimmed by 6 bases and J by 6 bases, leaving 11 bases between them. In DNA form, the CDR3 reads TGTGCCAGCAGGTCGGTCTCCTCCGGGGAGCTGTTTTTT. Its translation is CASRSVSSGELFF. Filled out from reference TRBV7-3 and TRBJ2-2, the complete variable domain reads GAGVSQTPSNKVTEKGKYVELRCDPISGHTALYWYRQSLGQGPEFLIYFQGTGAADDSGLPNDRFFAVRPEGSVSTLKIQRTERGDSAVYLCASRSVSSGELFFGEGSRLTVL.

The V and J genes are TRBV12-3 or TRBV12-4 and TRBJ2-7; D is ambiguous. The CDR3 is made up of 11 amino acids. Deletions cut 5 bases from V and 2 bases from J, with 4 bases between. The chain's CDR3 is CASSPAYEQYF. CDR3 DNA: TGTGCCAGCAGTCCAGCCTACGAGCAGTACTTC.

V usage is TRBV7-2 and J usage is TRBJ2-2; D not resolved. Trimming shortened V by 5 bases and J by 2 bases, and 9 bases separated the two germline ends. Per germline, CDR1 SGHTA and CDR2 FQGNSA. CDR3 size: 14 residues. The CDR3 nucleotides are TGTGCCAGCAGCCCCTTGGTCAACACCGGGGAGCTGTTTTTT. This gives the protein CASSPLVNTGELFF.

The rearrangement joins TRBV6-6 to TRBJ1-1; no firm D call. Germline V gives CDR1 MNHNY, CDR2 SVGAGI (reference sequence). V was shortened by 6 bases and J by 0 bases, with 11 bases between the two germline ends. The length of the CDR3 is 14 residues. In DNA form, the CDR3 reads TGTGCCAGCAGCCAACTCTGGGTGAACACTGAAGCTTTCTTT. This codes for CASSQLWVNTEAFF.